This T cell receptor beta chain was captured in a study of blood T cell repertoires in COVID-19. Overall study context: Sites in the United States, Italy and Spain provided acute and convalescent COVID-19 samples.

Here immunoSEQ multiplex PCR was the method, and the copy in TCRdb shows in-frame clones only, minus some. The sample yields hundreds of thousands of clones, about 89% seen once. The length of the CDR3 is 15 residues. The V gene's germline CDR1 is KGHSH and CDR2 LQKENI. V shed 3 bases, J shed 5 bases, and the junction held 9 bases outside the gene matches. The clonotype was recovered from a woman aged 45-60 years with COVID-19, enrolled during active disease. The sequencing input was peripheral blood. The chain couples TRBV18 to TRBJ1-2, with 7 bases that match TRBD1. CDR3: CASSPSWDRQYGYTF. The CDR3 coding sequence is TGTGCCAGCTCACCCTCATGGGACAGACAATATGGCTACACCTTC.